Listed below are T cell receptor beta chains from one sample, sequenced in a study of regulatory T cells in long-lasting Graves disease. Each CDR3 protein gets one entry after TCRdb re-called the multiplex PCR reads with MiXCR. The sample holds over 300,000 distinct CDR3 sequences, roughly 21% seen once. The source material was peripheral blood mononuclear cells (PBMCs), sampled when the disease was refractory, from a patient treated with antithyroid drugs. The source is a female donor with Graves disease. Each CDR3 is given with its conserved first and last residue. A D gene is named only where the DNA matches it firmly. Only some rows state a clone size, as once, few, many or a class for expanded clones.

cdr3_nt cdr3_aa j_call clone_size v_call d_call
TGCAGCGTTGCCCTGGACAGGAGTAGTGACACCATATATTTT CSVALDRSSDTIYF TRBJ1-3 few TRBV29-1 TRBD1
TGTGCCAGCAGGCCAACAGGGCTCGGGAGGAACACTGAAGCTTTCTTT CASRPTGLGRNTEAFF TRBJ1-1 many TRBV11-2 .
TGTGCCAGTAGTCAGCCGGGCTTGGGGGAGCTGTTTTTT CASSQPGLGELFF TRBJ2-2 . TRBV19 .
TGTGCCATCAGTGAGTCGAAAAGGATTCCGGGACAGGGACCAAATAGCAATCAGCCCCAGCATTTT CAISESKRIPGQGPNSNQPQHF TRBJ1-5 . TRBV10-3 TRBD1
TGTGCCAGCAGAACGGGACTAGCGGGAGTCTACGAGCAGTACTTC CASRTGLAGVYEQYF TRBJ2-7 many TRBV6-1 TRBD2
TGTGCCAGCACCTTTGAATCCGGATTACGCTACGAGCAGTACTTC CASTFESGLRYEQYF TRBJ2-7 few TRBV2 .
TGTGCCAGTAGTACTGGGGTTACGGCCACTGAAGCTTTCTTT CASSTGVTATEAFF TRBJ1-1 . TRBV19 .
TGTGCCAGCAGCCCGGACAGGGCCGGCGGCTACACCTTC CASSPDRAGGYTF TRBJ1-2 many TRBV12-3/TRBV12-4 TRBD1
TGTGCCACCCTCACAGCCCTGGGAGAGACCCAGTACTTC CATLTALGETQYF TRBJ2-5 many TRBV15 .
TGCAGCGTTGAAGGGGCCACAGAGCACTACGAGCAGTACTTC CSVEGATEHYEQYF TRBJ2-7 few TRBV29-1 .
TGTGCCAGCAGCCTCGGCAGGGGTGCCTATGGCTACACCTTC CASSLGRGAYGYTF TRBJ1-2 once TRBV5-8 .
TGCGCCAGCAGCTCGGGACAGGCCCCATACAATGAGCAGTTCTTC CASSSGQAPYNEQFF TRBJ2-1 . TRBV5-1 TRBD1
TGCAGTGCTAGGACCGGGACAGGAAAAAGGGGTGAAGCTTTCTTT CSARTGTGKRGEAFF TRBJ1-1 many TRBV20-1 TRBD1
TGTGCCACCAGCACCCGGACAGGCGCCATGCGTGGCTACACCTTC CATSTRTGAMRGYTF TRBJ1-2 many TRBV15 TRBD1
TGTGCCATCAGCCCAGCCGCCAGCAATCAGCCCCAGCATTTT CAISPAASNQPQHF TRBJ1-5 . TRBV10-3 .
TGTGCCAGCAGTCCTTTCTTGTCTGGGGCCAACGTCCTGACTTTC CASSPFLSGANVLTF TRBJ2-6 . TRBV28 .
TGCAGTGCTAGATGGGGGGCAGGAGTCTATGGCTACACCTTC CSARWGAGVYGYTF TRBJ1-2 few TRBV20-1 .
TGTGCCAGCAGCCCGGGAACAAGGGGTGGATCACCCCTCCACTTT CASSPGTRGGSPLHF TRBJ1-6 . TRBV11-1 .
TGTGCCAGCAGTTTAAAGTTCGGCGGGAGCGTTTACGAGCAGTACTTC CASSLKFGGSVYEQYF TRBJ2-7 few TRBV27 TRBD2
TGTGCCAGCAGTAGGGATTGGGGCACTGAAGCTTTCTTT CASSRDWGTEAFF TRBJ1-1 many TRBV2 .
TGTGCCAGCAGCTTCAAAGACTCTGGGGCCAACGTCCTGACTTTC CASSFKDSGANVLTF TRBJ2-6 few TRBV7-9 .
TGTGCCAGCAGCATGACAGGGAACACTGAAGCTTTCTTT CASSMTGNTEAFF TRBJ1-1 few TRBV7-3 .
TGTGCCAGCAGCGCAGTTAGCGGGAGCTACAATGAGCAGTTCTTC CASSAVSGSYNEQFF TRBJ2-1 . TRBV6-1 TRBD2
TGTGCCAGTAGTATAGGGGCAGGGACCGGGGACGAGCAGTACTTC CASSIGAGTGDEQYF TRBJ2-7 . TRBV19 .
TGCAGCGTTGGTTGGGGGAACACTGAAGCTTTCTTT CSVGWGNTEAFF TRBJ1-1 few TRBV29-1 .
TGTGCCTGGAGTGTACTGAAAGCCAACTACTATGGCTACACCTTC CAWSVLKANYYGYTF TRBJ1-2 many TRBV30 .
TGTGCCAGCAGTGTACGACCCCGGGACAGGGTACGTGGGGCTTTCTTT CASSVRPRDRVRGAFF TRBJ1-1 many TRBV6-2/TRBV6-3 TRBD1
TGTGCCAGCAGCCAAGATGTGGGTAAGGTCGATGAAAAACTGTTTTTT CASSQDVGKVDEKLFF TRBJ1-4 few TRBV4-2 .
TGTGCCAGCAGTTTAAGAACCTTTCGGGGAACTGAAGCTTTCTTT CASSLRTFRGTEAFF TRBJ1-1 many TRBV12-3/TRBV12-4 .
TGCAGTGCTAGGAGGGGACAGGGAGGCTATGGCTACACCTTC CSARRGQGGYGYTF TRBJ1-2 many TRBV20-1 TRBD1
TGTGCCAGCAAACGAAGGGGGAACCAAGAGACCCAGTACTTC CASKRRGNQETQYF TRBJ2-5 many TRBV2 .
TGCAGTGCTAGAGATCTCGCGACAGGGACCAGCGAGCAGTACTTC CSARDLATGTSEQYF TRBJ2-7 few TRBV20-1 TRBD1
TGCGCCAGCAGCGACAACCACGGGACAGGGACCTACGAGCAGTACTTC CASSDNHGTGTYEQYF TRBJ2-7 many TRBV5-1 TRBD1
TGTGCCAGCAGTTTCCTCCCCCGAGGGGTCGGAGGGGCGTTGGGCAATCAGCCCCAGCATTTT CASSFLPRGVGGALGNQPQHF TRBJ1-5 many TRBV12-3/TRBV12-4 .
TGTGCCAGCTCACCAAGGTCAGGGAGCGAGCAGTACTTC CASSPRSGSEQYF TRBJ2-7 few TRBV18 .
TGTGCCAGCAGCCCAAGGCGCGCGGGACAGCACCAAGAGACCCAGTACTTC CASSPRRAGQHQETQYF TRBJ2-5 many TRBV11-3 .
TGCAGCGTTGAATGGGGCAGGGGGGACCAAGAGACCCAGTACTTC CSVEWGRGDQETQYF TRBJ2-5 many TRBV29-1 .
TGTGCCAGCAGCCCCTTACAAGGTTCACCCCTCCACTTT CASSPLQGSPLHF TRBJ1-6 . TRBV6-1 .
TGTGCCAGCTCCCCCAATGTCGAGCAGTACTTC CASSPNVEQYF TRBJ2-7 few TRBV18 .
TGTGCCTGGAGCGGAGGGCCCCTGAATTCACCCCTCCACTTT CAWSGGPLNSPLHF TRBJ1-6 . TRBV30 .
TGTGCCAGCAGTTCAGGCATCTCTACAGGTAAACTCTCTGGGGCCAACGTCCTGACTTTC CASSSGISTGKLSGANVLTF TRBJ2-6 few TRBV27 .
TGTGCCAGCAGCTTAGCACAACATTCCTACGAGCAGTACTTC CASSLAQHSYEQYF TRBJ2-7 few TRBV7-9 .
TGTGCCAGCAGTTCTCAGGGGGCCGGCTATGGCTACACCTTC CASSSQGAGYGYTF TRBJ1-2 many TRBV27 TRBD1
TGTGCCAGCAGCTTAGTAGGCGGGGCGGAGACCCAGTACTTC CASSLVGGAETQYF TRBJ2-5 many TRBV7-9 .
TGTGCCAGCAGCCAAGATGGTACGAGGAGGCTGTACTTC CASSQDGTRRLYF TRBJ2-7 few TRBV3-1 .
TGCGCCAGCAGCTTGGGGGACAGCAATTCACCCCTCCACTTT CASSLGDSNSPLHF TRBJ1-6 . TRBV5-1 TRBD1
TGCGCCAGCAGCTTAGAATTAGGACAGGCCCCGGCTTTCTTT CASSLELGQAPAFF TRBJ1-1 . TRBV5-1 TRBD1
TGCAGCGCAGAGGGAGGGAAGGCGGAAAAACTGTTTTTT CSAEGGKAEKLFF TRBJ1-4 many TRBV29-1 .
TGTGCCAGCAGCCCACAGTGGGGGCAGAGACGGCCCCAGCATTTT CASSPQWGQRRPQHF TRBJ1-5 few TRBV5-5 .
TGTGCCAGCAGTTACTCCGGTAGGACACCCCACAATGAGCAGTTCTTC CASSYSGRTPHNEQFF TRBJ2-1 . TRBV6-5 .